Following are 4 T cell receptor beta chains from one sample sequenced in a study of blood T cell repertoires in COVID-19. Profiling relied on immunoSEQ multiplex PCR, and the TCRdb table lists in-frame clones only, not all of them. The profile shows 200,000 to 250,000 clones, 86% of them singletons. The source material was peripheral blood. These receptors were obtained from a woman aged 45 to 65 with COVID-19, enrolled during active disease.

V is TRBV10-3 and J is TRBJ1-4, with TRBD1 identical over 9 bases. CDR1 ENHRY and CDR2 SYGVKD come from the germline V gene. The CDR3 has 13 residues. J lost 8 bases, V lost 6 bases, and 4 bases had no gene match. For the CDR3, the DNA is TGTGCCATCAGAGAGACAGGGGGAGAAAAACTGTTTTTT. Translating it yields CAIRETGGEKLFF.

The gene calls are TRBV14 and TRBJ2-1; 9 bases align to TRBD1. From germline, CDR1 is SGHDN and CDR2 FVKESK. The CDR3 loop spans 18 amino acids. V lost 0 bases, J lost 0 bases, and 6 bases stayed unmatched. Here the CDR3 reads CASSQEGQGWSSYNEQFF. As DNA, the CDR3 is TGTGCCAGCAGCCAAGAAGGACAGGGGTGGAGCTCCTACAATGAGCAGTTCTTC.

This clone came up a few times. This chain joins TRBV10-1 and TRBJ1-5; possible D gene TRBD1, 5 bases. There are 13 residues in the CDR3. The germline gives CDR1 WNHNN, CDR2 SYGVQD (reference sequence). Trimming removed 2 bases at V and 7 bases at J, with 9 bases between. The CDR3 DNA is TGCGCCAGCAGTGAGGGGACTACGCAGCCCCAGCATTTT. It yields the protein CASSEGTTQPQHF.

The J gene is TRBJ2-1, the V gene TRBV9; tentative D call: TRBD1 (7 bases). Germline-derived CDR1 and CDR2 are SGDLS and YYNGEE. The CDR3 is 15 residues long. V was pared by 3 bases and J by 4 bases, with 14 bases between. Here the CDR3 reads CASSAAGQIYNEQFF. The DNA of the CDR3 is TGTGCCAGCAGCGCCGCGGGACAGATTTACAATGAGCAGTTCTTC. Together with reference TRBV9 and TRBJ2-1, the CDR3 gives the full variable domain: DSGVTQTPKHLITATGQRVTLRCSPRSGDLSVYWYQQSLDQGLQFLIQYYNGEERAKGNILERFSAQQFPDLHSELNLSSLELGDSALYFCASSAAGQIYNEQFFGPGTRLTVL.